Listed below are T cell receptor beta chains from one sample, sequenced in a study of blood T cells in healthy people across ages. TCRdb reprocessed the 5' RACE reads via MiXCR and lists one record per CDR3 protein. The sample consists of about 1.6 million distinct CDR3 sequences, about 35% of them appearing once. The sample was blood. All receptors come from a woman aged 25 to 39 in good health. Both conserved end residues are part of each CDR3. A D gene is named only where the DNA matches it firmly. Not all rows give a size; the values are once, few, many and, for expanded clones, a class.

NA	TRBV18	NA	TRBJ2-1	CASSEGSSPTVGNEQFF	TGTGCCAGCTCGGAAGGGTCCTCCCCTACGGTAGGCAATGAGCAGTTCTTC
TRBD1	TRBV12-3/TRBV12-4	NA	TRBJ2-5	CASRGTGAFGFKETQYF	TGTGCCAGCAGAGGGACAGGGGCTTTTGGCTTTAAAGAGACCCAGTACTTC
TRBD1	TRBV29-1	many	TRBJ1-2	CSGGQGDNYGYTF	TGCAGCGGAGGACAGGGGGACAACTATGGCTACACCTTC
NA	TRBV20-1	NA	TRBJ2-7	CSAREAPQYF	TGCAGTGCTAGAGAAGCGCCCCAGTACTTC
NA	TRBV27	NA	TRBJ2-7	CASSFSPAGEFREQYF	TGTGCCAGCAGTTTCTCCCCGGCAGGGGAGTTTAGGGAGCAGTACTTC
TRBD1	TRBV20-1	few	TRBJ1-5	CSAPQGAGQVQGPQHF	TGCAGTGCTCCTCAAGGTGCGGGACAGGTACAGGGGCCCCAGCATTTT
NA	TRBV7-9	NA	TRBJ1-4	CASSSGGVYEKLFF	TGTGCCAGCAGCTCAGGAGGGGTCTATGAAAAACTGTTTTTT
NA	TRBV2	NA	TRBJ2-2	CASSAQVGNTGELFF	TGTGCCAGCAGTGCCCAGGTGGGGAACACCGGGGAGCTGTTTTTT
NA	TRBV20-1	NA	TRBJ2-7	CSARGFQASYEQYF	TGCAGTGCTCGAGGGTTTCAGGCCTCCTACGAGCAGTACTTC
TRBD2	TRBV5-1	NA	TRBJ2-1	CASSLAPWRPSGRARFF	TGCGCCAGCAGCTTGGCCCCATGGCGGCCTAGCGGGAGGGCTCGGTTCTTC
NA	TRBV5-1	NA	TRBJ2-2	CASSFSSAGKLFF	TGCGCCAGCAGCTTCTCTAGCGCCGGGAAGCTGTTTTTT
NA	TRBV18	few	TRBJ2-4	CASSPAKGVTNIQYF	TGTGCCAGCTCACCGGCAAAGGGCGTCACAAACATTCAGTACTTC
NA	TRBV5-4	NA	TRBJ2-3	CASSLYRVKSTDTQYF	TGTGCCAGCAGCCTCTACAGGGTAAAAAGCACAGATACGCAGTATTTT
TRBD2	TRBV7-2	many	TRBJ2-1	CASSLEGGSKYEQFF	TGTGCCAGCAGCTTAGAGGGCGGGAGTAAGTATGAGCAGTTCTTC
TRBD1	TRBV6-1	few	TRBJ2-1	CASSVRQGIWNEQFF	TGTGCCAGCAGTGTAAGACAGGGGATATGGAATGAGCAGTTCTTC
NA	TRBV5-1	NA	TRBJ1-2	CASSLGTLGGYTF	TGCGCCAGCAGCTTGGGGACCCTGGGCGGCTACACCTTC
NA	TRBV6-2/TRBV6-3	few	TRBJ2-1	CATYGLRAKDEQFF	TGTGCCACCTACGGACTGCGCGCTAAAGATGAGCAGTTCTTC
TRBD2	TRBV28	once	TRBJ2-1	CASSFWLAGDLGEQFF	TGTGCCAGCAGTTTTTGGCTAGCGGGTGACTTGGGTGAGCAGTTCTTC
NA	TRBV7-9	NA	TRBJ2-4	CASSADGDKQYF	TGTGCCAGCAGCGCCGATGGTGACAAGCAGTACTTC
NA	TRBV3-1	few	TRBJ2-5	CASRHREETQYF	TGTGCCAGCAGACACAGGGAGGAGACCCAGTACTTC
NA	TRBV9	few	TRBJ2-3	CASSVGRRGTQYF	TGTGCCAGCAGCGTAGGGCGCCGTGGGACGCAGTATTTT
NA	TRBV5-1	NA	TRBJ2-1	CASRMDPWGYNEQFF	TGCGCCAGCAGGATGGACCCTTGGGGATACAATGAGCAGTTCTTC
TRBD2	TRBV6-2/TRBV6-3	NA	TRBJ2-5	CASSSGTSSQETQYF	TGTGCCAGCAGTTCCGGGACTAGCAGCCAAGAGACCCAGTACTTC
TRBD2	TRBV3-1	few	TRBJ2-3	CASSFGGLAGFTDTQYF	TGTGCCAGCAGCTTCGGGGGACTAGCGGGGTTCACAGATACGCAGTATTTT
NA	TRBV29-1	NA	TRBJ2-7	CSTSGRGAYEQYF	TGCAGCACATCTGGGAGGGGGGCCTACGAGCAGTACTTC
NA	TRBV3-1	NA	TRBJ2-7	CASSQVASLTYEQYF	TGTGCCAGCAGCCAAGTAGCGTCGCTTACCTACGAGCAGTACTTC
TRBD2	TRBV20-1	many	TRBJ2-5	CSASLTSGQETQYF	TGCAGTGCTAGTTTGACTAGCGGACAAGAGACCCAGTACTTC
TRBD2	TRBV2	many	TRBJ2-3	CASRPTLGLGQYF	TGTGCCAGCAGACCAACGCTGGGACTAGGGCAGTATTTT
NA	TRBV5-1	few	TRBJ2-7	CASSAGHLGSYEQYF	TGCGCCAGCAGCGCGGGACACCTCGGCTCCTACGAGCAGTACTTC